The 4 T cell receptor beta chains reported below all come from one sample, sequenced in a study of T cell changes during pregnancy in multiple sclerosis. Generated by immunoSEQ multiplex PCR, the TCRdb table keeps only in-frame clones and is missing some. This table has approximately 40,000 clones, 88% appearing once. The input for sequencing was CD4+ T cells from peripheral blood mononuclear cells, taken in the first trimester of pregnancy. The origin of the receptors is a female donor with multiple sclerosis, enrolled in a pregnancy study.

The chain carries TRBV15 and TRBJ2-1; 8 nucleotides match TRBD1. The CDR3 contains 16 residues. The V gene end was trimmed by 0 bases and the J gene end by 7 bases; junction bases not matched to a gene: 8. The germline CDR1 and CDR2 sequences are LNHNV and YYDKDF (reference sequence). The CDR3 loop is CATSRDPQGARNEQFF. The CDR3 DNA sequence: TGTGCCACCAGCAGAGATCCGCAGGGGGCGCGGAATGAGCAGTTCTTC.

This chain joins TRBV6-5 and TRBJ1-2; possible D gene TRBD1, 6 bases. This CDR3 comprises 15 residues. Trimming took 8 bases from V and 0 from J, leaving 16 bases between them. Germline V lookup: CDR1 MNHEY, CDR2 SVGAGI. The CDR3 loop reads CASSRAGGPNYGYTF. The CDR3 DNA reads TGTGCCAGCTCCCGGGCGGGGGGCCCTAACTATGGCTACACCTTC.

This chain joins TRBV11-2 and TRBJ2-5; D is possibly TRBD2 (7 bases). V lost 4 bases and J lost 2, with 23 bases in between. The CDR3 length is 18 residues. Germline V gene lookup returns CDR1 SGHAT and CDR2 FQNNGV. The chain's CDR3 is CASSSVGVGGGVQETQYF. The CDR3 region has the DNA TGTGCCAGCAGCTCGGTTGGCGTGGGAGGGGGGGTGCAAGAGACCCAGTACTTC.

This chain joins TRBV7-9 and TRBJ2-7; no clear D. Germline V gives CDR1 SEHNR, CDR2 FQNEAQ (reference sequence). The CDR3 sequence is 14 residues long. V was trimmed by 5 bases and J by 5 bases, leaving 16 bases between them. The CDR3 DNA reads TGTGCCAGCAGCGCATCTGTGGGCTCTGACGAGCAGTACTTC. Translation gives CASSASVGSDEQYF. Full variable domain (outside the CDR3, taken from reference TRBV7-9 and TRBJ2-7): DTGVSQNPRHKITKRGQNVTFRCDPISEHNRLYWYRQTLGQGPEFLTYFQNEAQLEKSRLLSDRFSAERPKGSFSTLEIQRTEQGDSAMYLCASSASVGSDEQYFGPGTRLTVT.